This paragraph reports one T cell receptor beta chain. CDR3 length: 13 amino acids. With 7 bases removed from V and 2 bases from J, the gap between germline ends came to 12 bases. Germline V gene lookup returns CDR1 MNHNS and CDR2 SASEGT. This specimen comes from a study of identical twins. Via MiXCR, TCRdb re-called the 5' RACE reads, giving one row per CDR3 protein. Counted here are about 240,000 distinct CDR3 sequences, approximately 7.8% occurring once; the ten biggest clones make up less than 6.5%. The sample was also reused in another study, on yellow fever vaccine responses in identical twins.

This TCR was sampled from a woman between 18 and 30 years old in good health. Sample: CD8+ T cells sorted from blood. The rearrangement joins TRBV6-1 to TRBJ2-7, with a weak D call TRBD1 (5 bases). CDR3 bases: TGTGCCAGCATTGTCCCAGGGACCTACGAGCAGTACGTC. As protein: CASIVPGTYEQYV.